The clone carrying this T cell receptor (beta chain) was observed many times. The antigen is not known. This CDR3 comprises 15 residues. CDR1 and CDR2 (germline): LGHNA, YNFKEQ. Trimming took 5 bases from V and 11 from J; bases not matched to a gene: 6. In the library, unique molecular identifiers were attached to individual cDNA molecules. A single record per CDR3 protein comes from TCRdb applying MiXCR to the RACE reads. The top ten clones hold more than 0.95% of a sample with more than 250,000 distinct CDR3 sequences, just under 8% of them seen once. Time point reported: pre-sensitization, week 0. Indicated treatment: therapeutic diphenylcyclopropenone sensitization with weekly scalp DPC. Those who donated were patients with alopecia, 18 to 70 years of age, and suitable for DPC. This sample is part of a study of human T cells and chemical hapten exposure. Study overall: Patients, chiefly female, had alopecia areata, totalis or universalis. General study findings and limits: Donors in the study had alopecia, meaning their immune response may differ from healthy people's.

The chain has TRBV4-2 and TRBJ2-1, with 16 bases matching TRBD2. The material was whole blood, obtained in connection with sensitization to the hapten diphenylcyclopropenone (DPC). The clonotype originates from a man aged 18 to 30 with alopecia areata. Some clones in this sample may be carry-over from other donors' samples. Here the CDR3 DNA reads TGTGCCAGCAGCATCGGGACTAGCGGGGGGGCAAAGCAGTTCTTC. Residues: CASSIGTSGGAKQFF.